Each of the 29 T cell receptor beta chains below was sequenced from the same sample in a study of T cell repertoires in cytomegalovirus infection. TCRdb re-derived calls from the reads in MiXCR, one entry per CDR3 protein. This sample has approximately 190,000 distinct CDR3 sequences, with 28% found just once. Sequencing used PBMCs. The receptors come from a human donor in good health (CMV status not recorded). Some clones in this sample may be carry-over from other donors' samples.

CDR3 sequence: CASSASQGRGYTF. DNA of the CDR3: TGTGCCAGCAGTGCCTCACAGGGCAGAGGATACACCTTC. This rearrangement joins TRBV25-1 to TRBJ1-2; perhaps TRBD1 as D (6 bases). CDR3 length: 13 residues. Germline V gene lookup returns CDR1 MGHDK and CDR2 SYGVNS. Trimming removed 4 bases from V and 11 bases from J, with 17 bases in between.

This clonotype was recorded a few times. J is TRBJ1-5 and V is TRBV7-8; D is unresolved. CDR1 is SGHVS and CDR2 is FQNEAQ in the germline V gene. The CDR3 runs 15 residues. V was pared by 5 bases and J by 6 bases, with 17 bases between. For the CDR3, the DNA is TGTGCCAGCAGCCTCCGCGTTGGGGAGGGTCAGCCCCAGCATTTT. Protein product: CASSLRVGEGQPQHF.

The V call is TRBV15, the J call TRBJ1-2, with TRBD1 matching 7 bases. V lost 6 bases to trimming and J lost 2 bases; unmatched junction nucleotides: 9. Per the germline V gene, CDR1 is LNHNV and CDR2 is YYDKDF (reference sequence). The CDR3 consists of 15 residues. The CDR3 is CATRRDSQFNYGYTF. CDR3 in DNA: TGTGCCACCAGGAGGGACAGTCAATTCAACTATGGCTACACCTTC.

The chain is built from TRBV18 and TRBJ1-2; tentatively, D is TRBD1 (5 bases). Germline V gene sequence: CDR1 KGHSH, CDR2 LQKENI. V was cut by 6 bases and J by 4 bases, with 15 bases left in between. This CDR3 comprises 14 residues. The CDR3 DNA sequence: TGTGCCAGCTCCTCACCGGGGGTGATCTATGGCTACACCTTC. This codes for CASSSPGVIYGYTF.

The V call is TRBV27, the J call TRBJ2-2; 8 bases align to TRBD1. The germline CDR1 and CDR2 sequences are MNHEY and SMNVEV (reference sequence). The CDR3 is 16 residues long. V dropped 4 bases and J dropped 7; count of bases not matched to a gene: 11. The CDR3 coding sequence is TGTGCCAGCAGTTCGCGACAGGGGTGGACGAGCGGGGAGCTGTTTTTT. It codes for CASSSRQGWTSGELFF.

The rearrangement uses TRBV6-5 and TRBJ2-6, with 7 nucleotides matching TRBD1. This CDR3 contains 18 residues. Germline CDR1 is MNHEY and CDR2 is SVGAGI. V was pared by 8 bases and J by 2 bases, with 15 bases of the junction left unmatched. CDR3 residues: CASGKEGTELAGANVLTF. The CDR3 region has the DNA TGTGCCAGCGGAAAAGAGGGGACAGAACTAGCTGGGGCCAACGTCCTGACTTTC.

CDR3 sequence reads: CASSISYDAGYEQYF. Written as DNA, the CDR3 is TGTGCCAGTAGTATTTCTTACGACGCCGGTTACGAGCAGTACTTC. V usage is TRBV19 and J usage is TRBJ2-7; D gene unclear. V shed 3 bases and J shed 4 bases, with 16 bases lying between them. Per the germline V gene, CDR1 is LNHDA and CDR2 is SQIVND (reference sequence). This CDR3 has 15 amino acids. Looking up the rest from reference TRBV19 and TRBJ2-7 gives the full variable domain: DGGITQSPKYLFRKEGQNVTLSCEQNLNHDAMYWYRQDPGQGLRLIYYSQIVNDFQKGDIAEGYSVSREKKESFPLTVTSAQKNPTAFYLCASSISYDAGYEQYFGPGTRLTVT.

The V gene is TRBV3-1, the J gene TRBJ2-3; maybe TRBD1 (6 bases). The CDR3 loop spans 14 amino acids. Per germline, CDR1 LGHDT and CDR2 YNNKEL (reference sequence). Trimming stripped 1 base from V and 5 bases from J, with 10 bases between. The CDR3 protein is CASSQVRGGDTQYF. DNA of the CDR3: TGTGCCAGCAGCCAAGTTAGAGGGGGAGATACGCAGTATTTT.

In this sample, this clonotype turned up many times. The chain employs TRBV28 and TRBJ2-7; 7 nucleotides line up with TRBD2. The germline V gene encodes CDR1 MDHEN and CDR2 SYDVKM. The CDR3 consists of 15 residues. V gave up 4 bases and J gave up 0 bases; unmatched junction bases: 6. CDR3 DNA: TGTGCCAGCAGTTCCCCTAGCGGCTACTCCTACGAGCAGTACTTC. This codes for CASSSPSGYSYEQYF.

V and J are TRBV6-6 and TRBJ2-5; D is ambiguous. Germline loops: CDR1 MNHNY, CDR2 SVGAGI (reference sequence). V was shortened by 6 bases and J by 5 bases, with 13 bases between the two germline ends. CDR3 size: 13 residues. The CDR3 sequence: CASSPGTLETQYF. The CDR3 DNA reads TGTGCCAGCAGCCCAGGAACGTTGGAGACCCAGTACTTC.

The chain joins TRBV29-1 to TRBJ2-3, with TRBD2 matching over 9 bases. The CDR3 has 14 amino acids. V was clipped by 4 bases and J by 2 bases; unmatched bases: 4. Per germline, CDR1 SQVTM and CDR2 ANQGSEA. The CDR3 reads CSVVLAGPTDTQYF. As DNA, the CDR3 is TGCAGCGTTGTGCTAGCGGGGCCCACAGATACGCAGTATTTT.

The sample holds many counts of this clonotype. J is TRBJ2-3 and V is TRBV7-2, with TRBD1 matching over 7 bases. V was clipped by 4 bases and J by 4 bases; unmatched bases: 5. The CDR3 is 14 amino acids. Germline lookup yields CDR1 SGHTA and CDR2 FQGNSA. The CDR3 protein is CASSSPTGADTQYF. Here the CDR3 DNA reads TGTGCCAGCAGCTCCCCTACAGGGGCAGATACGCAGTATTTT. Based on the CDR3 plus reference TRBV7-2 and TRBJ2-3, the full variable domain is GAGVSQSPSNKVTEKGKDVELRCDPISGHTALYWYRQSLGQGLEFLIYFQGNSAPDKSGLPSDRFSAERTGGSVSTLTIQRTQQEDSAVYLCASSSPTGADTQYFGPGTRLTVL.

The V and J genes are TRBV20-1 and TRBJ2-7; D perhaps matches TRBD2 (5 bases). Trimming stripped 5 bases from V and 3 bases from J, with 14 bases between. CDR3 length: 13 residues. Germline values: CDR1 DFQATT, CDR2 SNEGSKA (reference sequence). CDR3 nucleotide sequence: TGCAGTGCTCCTCGGACTGGAATCTACGAGCAGTACTTC. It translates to CSAPRTGIYEQYF.

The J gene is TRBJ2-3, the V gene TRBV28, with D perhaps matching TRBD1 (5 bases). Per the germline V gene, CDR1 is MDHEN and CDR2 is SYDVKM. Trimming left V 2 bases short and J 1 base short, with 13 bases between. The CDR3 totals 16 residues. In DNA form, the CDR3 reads TGTGCCAGCAGTTTAATCCAGGGCGGAGGCACAGATACGCAGTATTTT. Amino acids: CASSLIQGGGTDTQYF.

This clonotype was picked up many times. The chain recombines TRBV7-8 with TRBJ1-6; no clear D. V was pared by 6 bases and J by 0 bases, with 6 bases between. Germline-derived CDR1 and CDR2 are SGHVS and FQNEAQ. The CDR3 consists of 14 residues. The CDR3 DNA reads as TGTGCCAGCAGTAGGGACTCCTATAATTCACCCCTCCACTTT. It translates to CASSRDSYNSPLHF.

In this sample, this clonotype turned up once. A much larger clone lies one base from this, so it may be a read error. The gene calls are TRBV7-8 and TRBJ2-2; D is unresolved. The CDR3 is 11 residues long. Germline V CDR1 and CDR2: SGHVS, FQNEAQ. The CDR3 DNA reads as TGTGCCCGCAGCCATTTGAGGGAGCTGTTTTTT. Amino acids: CARSHLRELFF.

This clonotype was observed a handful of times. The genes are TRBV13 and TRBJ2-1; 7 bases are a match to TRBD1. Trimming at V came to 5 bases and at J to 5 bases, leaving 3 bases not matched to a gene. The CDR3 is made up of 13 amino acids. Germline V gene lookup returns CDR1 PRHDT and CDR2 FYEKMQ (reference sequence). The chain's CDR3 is CASSDGTDNEQFF. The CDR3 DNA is TGTGCCAGCAGCGATGGGACAGACAATGAGCAGTTCTTC.

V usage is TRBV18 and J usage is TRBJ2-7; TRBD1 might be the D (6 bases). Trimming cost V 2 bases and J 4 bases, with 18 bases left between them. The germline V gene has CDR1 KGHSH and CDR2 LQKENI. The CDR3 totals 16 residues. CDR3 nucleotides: TGTGCCAGCTCACCAAAGGGTCAGGGGCGCAGGTACGAGCAGTACTTC. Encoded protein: CASSPKGQGRRYEQYF.

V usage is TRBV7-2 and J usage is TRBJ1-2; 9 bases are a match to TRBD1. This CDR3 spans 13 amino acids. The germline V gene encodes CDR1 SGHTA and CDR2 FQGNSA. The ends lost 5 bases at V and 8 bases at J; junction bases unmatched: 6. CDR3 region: CASSPQGAGGYTF. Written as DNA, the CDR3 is TGTGCCAGCAGCCCACAGGGGGCCGGCGGCTACACCTTC.

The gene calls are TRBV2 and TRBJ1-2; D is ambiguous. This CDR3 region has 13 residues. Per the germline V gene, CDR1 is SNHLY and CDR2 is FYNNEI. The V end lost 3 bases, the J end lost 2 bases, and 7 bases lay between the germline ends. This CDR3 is CASSEGGNYGYTF. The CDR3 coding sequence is TGTGCCAGCAGTGAGGGAGGGAACTATGGCTACACCTTC.

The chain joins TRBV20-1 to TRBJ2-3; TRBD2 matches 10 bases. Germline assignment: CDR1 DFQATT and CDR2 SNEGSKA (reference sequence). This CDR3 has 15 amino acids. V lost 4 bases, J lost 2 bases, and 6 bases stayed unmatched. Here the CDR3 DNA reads TGCAGTGCTAACGAACTAGCGGGGATCACAGATACGCAGTATTTT. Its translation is CSANELAGITDTQYF.

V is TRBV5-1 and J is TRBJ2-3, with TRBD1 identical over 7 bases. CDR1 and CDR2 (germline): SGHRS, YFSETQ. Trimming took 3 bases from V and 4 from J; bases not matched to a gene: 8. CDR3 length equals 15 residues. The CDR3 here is CASSSGTEKADTQYF. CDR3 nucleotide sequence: TGCGCCAGCAGCTCCGGGACAGAGAAGGCAGATACGCAGTATTTT.

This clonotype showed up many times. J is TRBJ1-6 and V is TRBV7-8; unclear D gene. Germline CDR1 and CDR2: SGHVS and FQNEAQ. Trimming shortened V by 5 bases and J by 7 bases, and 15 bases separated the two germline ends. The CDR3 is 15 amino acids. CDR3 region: CASSPSGERNSPLHF. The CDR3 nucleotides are TGTGCCAGCAGCCCCTCCGGGGAGAGAAATTCACCCCTCCACTTT.

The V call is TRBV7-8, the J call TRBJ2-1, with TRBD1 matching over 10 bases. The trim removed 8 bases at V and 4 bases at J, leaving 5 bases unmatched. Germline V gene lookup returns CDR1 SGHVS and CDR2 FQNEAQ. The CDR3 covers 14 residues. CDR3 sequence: CASDRGQGYNEQFF. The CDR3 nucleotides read TGTGCCAGCGATCGGGGACAGGGGTACAATGAGCAGTTCTTC.

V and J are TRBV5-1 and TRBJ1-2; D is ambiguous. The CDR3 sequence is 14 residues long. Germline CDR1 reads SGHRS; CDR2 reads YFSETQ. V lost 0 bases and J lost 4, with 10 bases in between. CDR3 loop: CASSLEVGSYGYTF. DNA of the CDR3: TGCGCCAGCAGCTTGGAAGTGGGGAGCTATGGCTACACCTTC.

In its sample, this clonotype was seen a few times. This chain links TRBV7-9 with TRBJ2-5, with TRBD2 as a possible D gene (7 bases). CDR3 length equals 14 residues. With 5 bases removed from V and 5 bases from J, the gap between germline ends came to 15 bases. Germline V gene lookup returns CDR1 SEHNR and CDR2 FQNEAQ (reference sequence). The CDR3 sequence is CASSAPRGRETQYF. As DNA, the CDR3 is TGTGCCAGCAGCGCCCCGCGGGGGCGGGAGACCCAGTACTTC.

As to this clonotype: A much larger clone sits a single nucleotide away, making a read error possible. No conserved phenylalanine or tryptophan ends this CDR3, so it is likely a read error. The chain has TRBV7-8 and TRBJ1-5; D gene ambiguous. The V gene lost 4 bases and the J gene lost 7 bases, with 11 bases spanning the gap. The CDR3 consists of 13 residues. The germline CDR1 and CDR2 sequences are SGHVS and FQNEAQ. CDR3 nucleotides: TGTGCCAGCAGCTGTCAAAGAGGGCAGCCCCAGCATCTT. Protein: CASSCQRGQPQHL.

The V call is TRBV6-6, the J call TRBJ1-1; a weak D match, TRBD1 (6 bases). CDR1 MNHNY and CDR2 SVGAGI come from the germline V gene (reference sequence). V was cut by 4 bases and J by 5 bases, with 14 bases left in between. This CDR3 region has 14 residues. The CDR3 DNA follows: TGTGCCAGCAGTTGGGGAGGGGGACGGACTGAAGCTTTCTTT. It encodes CASSWGGGRTEAFF.

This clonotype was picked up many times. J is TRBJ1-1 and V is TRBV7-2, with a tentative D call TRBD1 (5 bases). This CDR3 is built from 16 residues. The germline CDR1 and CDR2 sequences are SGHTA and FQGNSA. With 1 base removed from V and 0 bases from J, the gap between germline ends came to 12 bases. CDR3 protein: CASSLVRGRLNTEAFF. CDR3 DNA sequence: TGTGCCAGCAGCTTAGTAAGGGGCAGGTTGAACACTGAAGCTTTCTTT.